This entry concerns a single T cell receptor beta chain. The sample originates from a study of blood T cell repertoires in COVID-19. As for the study in general: Donors in the United States, Italy and Spain gave samples during acute or convalescent COVID-19.

Per the authors' pipeline: The authors estimated nucleated cell counts from reference gene primer amplification. Some clones are missing from TCRdb's copy, which holds only in-frame ones; the method was immunoSEQ multiplex PCR. V, J and clone size derive from that table, while D and trimming were established from the DNA sequence. The data show about 240,000 clones, about nine tenths seen once. The CDR3 spans 14 residues. Looked up from germline, CDR1 is MRHNA and CDR2 is SNTAGT. V was pared by 6 bases and J by 2 bases, with 3 bases of the junction left unmatched. V usage is TRBV6-4 and J usage is TRBJ2-3; 9 bases are shared with TRBD2. Input material: peripheral blood. This sequence originates from a man aged 55 to 70 with acute or convalescent COVID-19. The CDR3 sequence is CASSPGLATDTQYF. DNA of the CDR3: TGTGCCAGCAGCCCGGGACTAGCCACAGATACGCAGTATTTT.